The 27 T cell receptor beta chains below all came from one sample that was sequenced in a study of cytomegalovirus exposure and HLA in healthy donors. The study ran its PCR with 60 Vbeta and 13 Jbeta primers. Sequenced by immunoSEQ multiplex PCR; TCRdb stores in-frame clones only, minus some. The sample lists fewer than 110,000 clones; less than 80% were seen once. The sequencing sample was made of PBMCs. These receptors were obtained from a man aged 25 to 40 in good health and CMV-seronegative.

The genes are TRBV10-3 and TRBJ1-2; D gene uncertain. V dropped 7 bases and J dropped 5 bases, with 14 bases sitting between them. Germline V lookup: CDR1 ENHRY, CDR2 SYGVKD. The CDR3 has 13 amino acids. The CDR3 here is CAITLGAEYGYTF. CDR3 DNA sequence: TGTGCCATCACGCTTGGAGCGGAGTATGGCTACACCTTC.

The rearrangement links TRBV9 to TRBJ1-1, with 8 bases identical to TRBD1. V lost 2 bases, J lost 2 bases, and 8 bases stayed unmatched. The CDR3 is made up of 16 amino acids. The germline V gene encodes CDR1 SGDLS and CDR2 YYNGEE. The CDR3 spells CASSVDPGTGNTEAFF. DNA of the CDR3: TGTGCCAGCAGCGTCGATCCCGGGACAGGCAACACTGAAGCTTTCTTT.

The V gene is TRBV5-1, the J gene TRBJ1-1; 7 bases are a match to TRBD1. Germline V gene data show CDR1 as SGHRS and CDR2 as YFSETQ. Trimming took 1 base from V and 4 from J; bases not matched to a gene: 10. The CDR3 runs to 16 residues. DNA for the CDR3: TGCGCCAGCAGCTTGCAACAGGGGTCGGGTGGCACTGAAGCTTTCTTT. It codes for CASSLQQGSGGTEAFF.

The chain recombines TRBV7-9 with TRBJ2-1, with a tentative D call TRBD1 (5 bases). This CDR3 is built from 17 residues. V lost 1 base and J 0 bases, leaving 13 bases between the germline ends. Germline CDR1 reads SEHNR; CDR2 reads FQNEAQ (reference sequence). For the CDR3, the DNA is TGTGCCAGCAGCTTAGAGGGGTGGAGAGACTCCTACAATGAGCAGTTCTTC. Residues: CASSLEGWRDSYNEQFF.

This clone came up a few times. This sample includes further DNA sequences coding for the same CDR3. The genes are TRBV19 and TRBJ1-1, with D possibly matching TRBD1 (6 bases). In germline, CDR1 is LNHDA, CDR2 SQIVND (reference sequence). CDR3 length: 13 amino acids. The V end lost 2 bases, the J end lost 7 bases, and 11 bases lay between the germline ends. CDR3 in amino acids: CASSIRTGREAFF. DNA of the CDR3: TGTGCCAGTAGTATACGAACAGGGCGTGAAGCTTTCTTT.

The chain combines TRBV6-5 with TRBJ2-7; 7 bases agree with TRBD2. The V gene end was trimmed by 0 bases and the J gene end by 5 bases; junction bases not matched to a gene: 10. CDR1 MNHEY and CDR2 SVGAGI come from the germline V gene. This CDR3 spans 16 amino acids. In DNA form, the CDR3 reads TGTGCCAGCAGTTACTCCGTTGGGAGGGGAAGTGACGAGCAGTACTTC. Translating it yields CASSYSVGRGSDEQYF.

V is TRBV7-2 and J is TRBJ1-2; maybe TRBD1 (5 bases). This CDR3 region has 13 residues. The ends were cut back, 7 bases at V and 3 bases at J, with 12 bases in the middle. Germline V gives CDR1 SGHTA, CDR2 FQGNSA. The chain's CDR3 is CASKGRGDYGYTF. The CDR3 nucleotides read TGTGCCAGCAAGGGGCGGGGAGACTATGGCTACACCTTC.

This clone was counted a few times. The V call is TRBV11-2, the J call TRBJ2-5, with D tentatively TRBD1 (6 bases). Trimming removed 6 bases from V and 2 bases from J, with 10 bases in between. CDR1 and CDR2 from the germline V gene are SGHAT and FQNNGV. The length of the CDR3 is 13 residues. This chain's CDR3 is CASRIQGQETQYF. The CDR3, as DNA: TGTGCCAGCAGGATTCAGGGGCAAGAGACCCAGTACTTC.

This clone was observed a few times. The rearrangement links TRBV28 to TRBJ2-7, with TRBD1 matching 8 bases. Looked up from germline, CDR1 is MDHEN and CDR2 is SYDVKM. This CDR3 comprises 14 residues. Trimming at V came to 6 bases and at J to 6 bases, leaving 10 bases not matched to a gene. The DNA of the CDR3 is TGTGCCAGCAGCGGACAGGGCTCTCCGCCCGAGCAGTACTTC. Amino acid sequence: CASSGQGSPPEQYF.

The V and J genes are TRBV29-1 and TRBJ2-7, with D maybe TRBD2 (5 bases). The CDR3 length is 12 residues. CDR1 SQVTM and CDR2 ANQGSEA come from the germline V gene. Trimming took 3 bases from V and 1 from J, leaving 7 bases between them. In DNA, the CDR3 is TGCAGCGTTGAGGACTGGTCCTACGAGCAGTACTTC. Its protein is CSVEDWSYEQYF.

The chain recombines TRBV5-4 with TRBJ2-7; no clear D. V dropped 0 bases and J dropped 3 bases, with 4 bases sitting between them. Germline V gives CDR1 SGHNT, CDR2 YYREEE (reference sequence). The CDR3 runs 12 residues. The chain's CDR3 is CASSLERYEQYF. The CDR3 region has the DNA TGTGCCAGCAGCTTGGAGCGCTACGAGCAGTACTTC.

This clone was recorded only once. V is TRBV6-1 and J is TRBJ2-1, with 9 bases lining up with TRBD1. The CDR3 runs to 19 residues. Per germline, CDR1 MNHNS and CDR2 SASEGT. V was clipped by 3 bases and J by 7 bases; unmatched bases: 19. CDR3 DNA sequence: TGTGCCAGCAGTGATTCCCGAAAGACGTCCCGGGACAGGGATAATGAGCAGTTCTTC. Translated, it gives CASSDSRKTSRDRDNEQFF.

The chain combines TRBV6-6 with TRBJ1-1, with 9 nucleotides matching TRBD1. V dropped 4 bases and J dropped 4; count of bases not matched to a gene: 4. This CDR3 comprises 14 residues. Germline CDR1 MNHNY, CDR2 SVGAGI (reference sequence). CDR3 DNA sequence: TGTGCCAGCAGTTCCGACAGGGGGGGCACTGAAGCTTTCTTT. Its protein product is CASSSDRGGTEAFF.

This chain joins TRBV19 and TRBJ1-2; D not certain. V lost 1 base, J lost 6 bases, and 9 bases lay in between. The CDR3 loop spans 13 amino acids. Looked up from germline, CDR1 is LNHDA and CDR2 is SQIVND (reference sequence). The CDR3 is CASSIVPGNGYTF. Here the CDR3 DNA reads TGTGCCAGTAGTATAGTCCCGGGAAATGGCTACACCTTC.

This clone was detected only a few times. The chain joins TRBV5-4 to TRBJ2-7; 10 nucleotides match TRBD2. The junction had 6 bases not matched to a gene; V was cut back by 0 bases and J by 6 bases. The germline CDR1 and CDR2 sequences are SGHNT and YYREEE (reference sequence). The CDR3 consists of 15 residues. The CDR3 spells CASSLESGRVSEQYF. The CDR3 nucleotides read TGTGCCAGCAGCTTGGAAAGCGGGAGGGTTAGCGAGCAGTACTTC.

This clone has just one count. The V gene is TRBV28, the J gene TRBJ1-1; 10 nucleotides align to TRBD1. Per germline, CDR1 MDHEN and CDR2 SYDVKM. The V and J ends lost 5 bases and 1 base, in that order; junction bases with no gene match: 10. The CDR3 spans 17 residues. The chain's CDR3 is CASSTGQGGLWNTEAFF. CDR3 coding DNA: TGTGCCAGCAGTACAGGACAGGGGGGATTGTGGAACACTGAAGCTTTCTTT. Complete variable domain (other parts from reference TRBV28 and TRBJ1-1): DVKVTQSSRYLVKRTGEKVFLECVQDMDHENMFWYRQDPGLGLRLIYFSYDVKMKEKGDIPEGYSVSREKKERFSLILESASTNQTSMYLCASSTGQGGLWNTEAFFGQGTRLTVV.

The CDR3 DNA is TGTGCCATCAGTGAGAGGAGTGGGAGTGAAAAACTGTTTTTT. Its translation: CAISERSGSEKLFF. The chain carries TRBV10-3 and TRBJ1-4; D unclear. Germline V gene lookup returns CDR1 ENHRY and CDR2 SYGVKD. The CDR3 has 14 amino acids. Trimming removed 2 bases at V and 7 bases at J, with 11 bases between.

In its sample, this clone was seen a few times. This CDR3 is CASSEGSGIYYGYTF. As DNA, the CDR3 is TGTGCCAGCAGTGAAGGATCCGGGATTTACTATGGCTACACCTTC. The V gene is TRBV2, the J gene TRBJ1-2; D remains ambiguous. The length of the CDR3 is 15 residues. Germline V gene data show CDR1 as SNHLY and CDR2 as FYNNEI. The V gene lost 1 base and the J gene lost 3 bases, with 12 bases spanning the gap. The variable domain in full, with the rest retrieved from reference TRBV2 and TRBJ1-2, is EPEVTQTPSHQVTQMGQEVILRCVPISNHLYFYWYRQILGQKVEFLVSFYNNEISEKSEIFDDQFSVERPDGSNFTLKIRSTKLEDSAMYFCASSEGSGIYYGYTFGSGTRLTVV.

Only a few counts were recorded for this clone. The J gene is TRBJ2-3, the V gene TRBV6-4, with 14 bases matching TRBD2. CDR1 and CDR2 (germline): MRHNA, SNTAGT. CDR3 size: 15 residues. Germline trimming cut 3 bases from V and 6 bases from J; bases unmatched to any gene: 2. CDR3 sequence: CASSETSGGADTQYF. CDR3 sequence (DNA): TGTGCCAGCAGTGAGACTAGCGGGGGGGCGGATACGCAGTATTTT.

The V call is TRBV4-1, the J call TRBJ1-1; no definite D call. Trimming took off 1 base at V and 8 bases at J, with 20 bases between the two ends. CDR3 length equals 16 residues. Per germline, CDR1 MGHRA and CDR2 YSYEKL. CDR3 region: CASSQGPGVRAQEAFF. DNA of the CDR3: TGCGCCAGCAGCCAAGGTCCCGGGGTGAGGGCCCAGGAAGCTTTCTTT.

The chain combines TRBV5-1 with TRBJ2-7, with a possible D match to TRBD1 (7 bases). Between the trimmed V and J ends, which lost 7 bases and 1 base, there was a span of 21 bases. CDR1 and CDR2 (germline): SGHRS, YFSETQ. CDR3 length: 16 amino acids. The CDR3 nucleotides are TGCGCCAGCTCCCTGGGTGGGGGGACAGAGTCCTACGAGCAGTACTTC. Its protein product is CASSLGGGTESYEQYF. Full variable domain (rest looked up from reference TRBV5-1 and TRBJ2-7): KAGVTQTPRYLIKTRGQQVTLSCSPISGHRSVSWYQQTPGQGLQFLFEYFSETQRNKGNFPGRFSGRQFSNSRSEMNVSTLELGDSALYLCASSLGGGTESYEQYFGPGTRLTVT.

This chain uses TRBV6-5 with TRBJ1-2, with D perhaps matching TRBD1 (5 bases). The CDR3 has 13 residues. V was clipped by 3 bases and J by 4 bases, with 9 bases between them. Germline loops: CDR1 MNHEY, CDR2 SVGAGI. Here the CDR3 reads CASSYDRTYGYTF. As DNA, the CDR3 is TGTGCCAGCAGTTATGACAGAACCTATGGCTACACCTTC.

This clone is labeled as medium-sized. The chain recombines TRBV5-1 with TRBJ1-2; possibly TRBD1 for D (6 bases). The CDR3 is 15 residues long. Per germline, CDR1 SGHRS and CDR2 YFSETQ. V dropped 0 bases and J dropped 2 bases, with 11 bases sitting between them. The CDR3 protein is CASSLVAQGNYGYTF. CDR3 coding DNA: TGCGCCAGCAGCTTGGTCGCGCAGGGGAACTATGGCTACACCTTC.

This chain joins TRBV4-1 and TRBJ2-2; 8 bases match TRBD1. Germline V gene sequence: CDR1 MGHRA, CDR2 YSYEKL. Losses at the gene ends were 2 bases for V and 1 base for J; bases not matched to a gene: 3. The CDR3 has 16 amino acids. The CDR3 DNA sequence: TGCGCCAGCAGCCAATTCGGACAGGGGAACACCGGGGAGCTGTTTTTT. Translating gives CASSQFGQGNTGELFF.

The rearrangement joins TRBV7-3 to TRBJ2-5; D gene ambiguous. Trimming took 2 bases from V and 5 from J, leaving 9 bases between them. The CDR3 extends over 13 amino acids. Germline-derived CDR1 and CDR2 are SGHTA and FQGTGA. CDR3 DNA sequence: TGTGCCAGCAGCTTAGTGCCCCGGGAGACCCAGTACTTC. It specifies CASSLVPRETQYF.

The rearrangement links TRBV28 to TRBJ2-3, with 15 bases identical to TRBD2. The CDR3 covers 19 residues. CDR1 and CDR2 (germline): MDHEN, SYDVKM. The junction had 12 bases not matched to a gene; V was cut back by 8 bases and J by 0 bases. The CDR3 here is CASEGMGLAGGLSTDTQYF. CDR3 nucleotides: TGTGCCAGCGAAGGAATGGGACTAGCGGGAGGACTTAGCACAGATACGCAGTATTTT.

The J gene is TRBJ2-2, the V gene TRBV7-9; D might be TRBD2 (6 bases). V dropped 5 bases and J dropped 3 bases, with 10 bases sitting between them. The germline V gene encodes CDR1 SEHNR and CDR2 FQNEAQ (reference sequence). This CDR3 is built from 14 residues. The CDR3 nucleotides read TGTGCCAGCAGCCGGGGCGGGGACACCGGGGAGCTGTTTTTT. This gives the protein CASSRGGDTGELFF.